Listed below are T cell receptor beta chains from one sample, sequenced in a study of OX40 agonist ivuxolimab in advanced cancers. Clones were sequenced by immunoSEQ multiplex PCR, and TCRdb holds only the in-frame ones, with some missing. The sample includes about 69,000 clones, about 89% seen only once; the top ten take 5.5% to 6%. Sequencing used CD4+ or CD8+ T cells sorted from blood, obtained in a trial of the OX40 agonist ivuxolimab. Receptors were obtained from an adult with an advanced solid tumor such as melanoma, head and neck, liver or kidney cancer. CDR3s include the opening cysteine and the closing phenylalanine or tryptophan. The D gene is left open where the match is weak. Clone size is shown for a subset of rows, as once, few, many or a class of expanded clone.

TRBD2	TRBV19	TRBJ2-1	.	CASLDLAGFQFF	TGTGCCAGTCTCGACTTAGCGGGTTTTCAGTTCTTC
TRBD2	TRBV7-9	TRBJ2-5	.	CASSSGTSGVETQYF	TGTGCCAGCAGCTCCGGGACTAGCGGGGTGGAGACCCAGTACTTC
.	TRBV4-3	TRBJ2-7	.	CASSQDLKGSDEQYF	TGCGCCAGCAGCCAAGATCTTAAGGGTTCGGACGAGCAGTACTTC
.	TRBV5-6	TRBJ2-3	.	CASNLEVFRTDTQYF	TGTGCCAGCAACCTGGAGGTTTTTCGCACAGATACGCAGTATTTT
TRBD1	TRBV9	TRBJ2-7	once	CASSVGDRAYEQYF	TGTGCCAGCAGCGTAGGGGACAGGGCCTACGAGCAGTACTTC
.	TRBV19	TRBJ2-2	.	CASSPPPGTGELFF	TGTGCCAGTAGTCCACCGCCGGGAACCGGGGAGCTGTTTTTT
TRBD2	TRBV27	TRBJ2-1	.	CASSSGTSNPEQFF	TGTGCCAGCTCCTCCGGGACTAGTAACCCTGAGCAGTTCTTC
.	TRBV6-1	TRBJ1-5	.	CASSESQPGSNQPQHF	TGTGCCAGCAGTGAGTCCCAACCGGGAAGCAATCAGCCCCAGCATTTT
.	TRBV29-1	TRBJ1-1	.	CSVEDLGRGLNTEAFF	TGCAGCGTTGAAGATCTTGGGAGGGGTCTGAACACTGAAGCTTTCTTT
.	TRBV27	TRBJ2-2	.	CASSFGTGELFF	TGTGCCAGCAGTTTCGGGACCGGGGAGCTGTTTTTT
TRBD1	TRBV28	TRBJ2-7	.	CASSWTGGDYEQYF	TGTGCCAGCAGTTGGACAGGGGGTGACTACGAGCAGTACTTC
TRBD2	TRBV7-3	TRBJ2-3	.	CASSLTTSGRTDTQYF	TGTGCCAGCAGCTTAACGACTAGCGGGAGGACAGATACGCAGTATTTT
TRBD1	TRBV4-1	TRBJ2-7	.	CASSFGQGGSYEQYF	TGCGCCAGCAGTTTCGGACAGGGGGGTTCCTACGAGCAGTACTTC
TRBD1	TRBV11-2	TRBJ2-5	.	CASSLVTGVETQYF	TGTGCCAGCAGCTTAGTCACAGGGGTGGAGACCCAGTACTTC
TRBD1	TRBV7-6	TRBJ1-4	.	CASSLGFGQGHEKLFF	TGTGCCAGCAGCTTAGGTTTCGGACAGGGACACGAAAAACTGTTTTTT
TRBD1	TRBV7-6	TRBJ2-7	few	CASSPEGAVPYF	TGTGCCAGCAGCCCAGAGGGGGCAGTTCCGTACTTC
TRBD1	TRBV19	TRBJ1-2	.	CASSIGTALSRF	TGTGCCAGTAGCATCGGGACAGCCTTATCTCGTTTC
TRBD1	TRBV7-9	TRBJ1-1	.	CASSLAYGDSLNTEAFF	TGTGCCAGCAGCTTAGCGTATGGGGACAGCTTGAACACTGAAGCTTTCTTT
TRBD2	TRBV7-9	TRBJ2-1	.	CASSRPSFSGVYNEQFF	TGTGCCAGCAGCCGTCCCTCCTTTAGCGGGGTATACAATGAGCAGTTCTTC
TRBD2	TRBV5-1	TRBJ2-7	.	CASSLETSGANSYEQYF	TGCGCCAGCAGCTTGGAGACTAGCGGGGCCAACTCCTACGAGCAGTACTTC
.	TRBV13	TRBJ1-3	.	CASSLGSGSGNTIYF	TGTGCCAGCAGCTTAGGGTCTGGCTCTGGAAACACCATATATTTT
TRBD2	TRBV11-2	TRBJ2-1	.	CASSPITSVDNEQFF	TGTGCCAGCAGCCCGATTACTAGCGTAGACAATGAGCAGTTCTTC
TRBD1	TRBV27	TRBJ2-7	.	CASSLGQVYEQYF	TGTGCCAGCAGTTTGGGACAGGTCTACGAGCAGTACTTC
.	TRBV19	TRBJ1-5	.	CASSIGDQPQHF	TGTGCCAGTAGTATCGGAGATCAGCCCCAGCATTTT
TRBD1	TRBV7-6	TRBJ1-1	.	CASSSSGGNTEAFF	TGTGCCAGCAGCTCATCAGGGGGAAACACTGAGGCTTTCTTT
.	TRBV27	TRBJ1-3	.	CASQATSGNTIYF	TGTGCCAGCCAGGCGACCTCTGGAAACACCATATATTTT
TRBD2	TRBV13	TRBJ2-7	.	CASSPQASGISYEQYF	TGTGCCAGCAGCCCTCAGGCTAGCGGGATCTCCTACGAGCAGTACTTC
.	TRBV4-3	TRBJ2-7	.	CASSQDIRFEQYF	TGCGCCAGCAGCCAAGATATCCGTTTCGAGCAGTACTTC
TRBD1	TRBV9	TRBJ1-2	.	CASRGGGDYGYTF	TGTGCCAGCAGAGGGGGCGGCGACTATGGCTACACCTTC
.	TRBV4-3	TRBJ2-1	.	CASSQSVDTNYNEQFF	TGCGCCAGCAGCCAGAGTGTAGACACAAATTACAATGAGCAGTTCTTC
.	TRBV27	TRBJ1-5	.	CASSFGQGGNQPQHF	TGTGCCAGCAGTTTCGGGCAGGGTGGAAATCAGCCCCAGCATTTT
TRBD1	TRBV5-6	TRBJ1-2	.	CASSLRQGAYGYTF	TGTGCCAGCAGCCTACGACAGGGGGCCTATGGCTACACCTTC
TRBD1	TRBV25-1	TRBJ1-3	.	CASSELTGTGISGNTIYF	TGTGCCAGCAGTGAATTGACCGGGACAGGAATCTCTGGAAACACCATATATTTT
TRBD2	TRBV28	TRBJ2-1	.	CASSLATSGFYNEQFF	TGTGCCAGCAGTTTGGCGACTAGCGGTTTCTACAATGAGCAGTTCTTC
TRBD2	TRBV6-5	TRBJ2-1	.	CASSLILAGGYNEQFF	TGTGCCAGCAGTTTGATACTAGCGGGAGGGTACAATGAGCAGTTCTTC
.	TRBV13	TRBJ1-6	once	CASSPRQDRYNSPLHF	TGTGCCAGCAGCCCGAGACAGGACCGCTATAATTCACCCCTCCACTTT
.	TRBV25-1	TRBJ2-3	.	CASSQARIGDTQYF	TGTGCCAGCAGTCAGGCTAGGATTGGGGATACGCAGTATTTT
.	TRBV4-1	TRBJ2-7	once	CASSPEEAYEQYF	TGCGCCAGCAGTCCCGAGGAGGCCTACGAGCAGTACTTC
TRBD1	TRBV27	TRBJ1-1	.	CASSPWGQDTEAFF	TGTGCCAGCAGTCCTTGGGGACAGGACACTGAAGCTTTCTTT
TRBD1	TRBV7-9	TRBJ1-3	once	CASSRSTGSGNTIYF	TGTGCCAGCAGCCGCTCGACAGGGTCTGGAAACACCATATATTTT
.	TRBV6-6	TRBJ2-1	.	CASSYSSQGGTEQFF	TGTGCCAGCAGTTACTCTAGTCAGGGGGGCACTGAGCAGTTCTTC
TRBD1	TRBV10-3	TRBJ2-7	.	CAISGPRQGGSYEQYF	TGTGCCATCAGTGGACCTCGACAGGGGGGATCTTACGAGCAGTACTTC
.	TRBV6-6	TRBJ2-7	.	CASSRGDYSYEQYF	TGTGCCAGCAGTAGGGGGGACTATTCCTACGAGCAGTACTTC